The 8 T cell receptor beta chains presented below share a single source sample, sequenced in a study of human T cells and chemical hapten exposure. A single record per CDR3 protein comes from TCRdb applying MiXCR to the RACE reads. The sample holds about 350,000 distinct CDR3 sequences, about 6% seen once. Time point meaning: patch test 2, 6 weeks after DPC sensitization. Treatment specified: therapeutic diphenylcyclopropenone sensitization with weekly scalp DPC. The sequencing here drew on whole blood, taken in connection with sensitization to the hapten diphenylcyclopropenone (DPC). These receptors originate from a woman under 30 with alopecia areata. Some clones in this sample may be carry-over from other donors' samples.

The genes are TRBV6-2 or TRBV6-3 and TRBJ2-1, with TRBD2 matching 9 bases. V lost 7 bases, J lost 10 bases, and 17 bases stayed unmatched. The CDR3 is 16 amino acids. The germline V gene has CDR1 MNHEY and CDR2 SVGEGT. CDR3: CASNPSGASGAGEQFF. The DNA of the CDR3 is TGTGCCAGCAACCCCTCGGGGGCTAGCGGGGCGGGGGAGCAGTTCTTC.

This clonotype was seen at least ten times. The V and J genes are TRBV5-1 and TRBJ1-6; the D is unclear. Trimming cost V 1 base and J 10 bases, with 12 bases left between them. Germline values: CDR1 SGHRS, CDR2 YFSETQ. The CDR3 runs 14 residues. CDR3 sequence (DNA): TGCGCCAGCAGCTTGTACCGAAATAGGTCACCCCTCCACTTT. Amino acid sequence: CASSLYRNRSPLHF.

This clonotype was seen many times. The chain combines TRBV5-8 with TRBJ1-2; 7 nucleotides line up with TRBD1. Unmatched junction bases numbered 2, after V lost 0 bases and J lost 6 bases. The CDR3 runs to 13 residues. The V gene's germline CDR1 is SGHTS and CDR2 YDEGEE. This CDR3 reads CASSLAGGNGYTF. The CDR3 nucleotides are TGTGCCAGCAGCTTGGCAGGGGGTAATGGCTACACCTTC.

The rearrangement links TRBV19 to TRBJ2-7, with D possibly being TRBD2 (5 bases). Per the germline V gene, CDR1 is LNHDA and CDR2 is SQIVND (reference sequence). The V and J ends lost 3 bases and 5 bases respectively, with 11 bases between them. CDR3 length: 13 residues. The DNA of the CDR3 is TGTGCCAGTAGTATGATGCCCGGGAACGAGCAGTACTTC. This codes for CASSMMPGNEQYF.

This clonotype was seen a few times. This chain links TRBV12-3 or TRBV12-4 with TRBJ1-4, with 11 bases fitting TRBD1. With 8 bases clipped from V and 7 bases from J, the junction kept 6 bases outside the gene matches. CDR3 size: 14 residues. CDR3 in amino acids: CASGTGQGGEKLFF. The CDR3 DNA follows: TGTGCCAGCGGAACGGGACAGGGGGGTGAAAAACTGTTTTTT.

In its sample, this clonotype was seen a few times. V usage is TRBV6-1 and J usage is TRBJ1-5; D gene unclear. V gave up 1 base and J gave up 10 bases, with 17 bases separating them. CDR3 length: 15 residues. Germline V gene sequence: CDR1 MNHNS, CDR2 SASEGT. The CDR3 is CASSEDKVDHRPQHF. DNA for the CDR3: TGTGCCAGCAGTGAAGACAAGGTGGATCATCGACCCCAGCATTTT.

The sample holds a few counts of this clonotype. The genes are TRBV3-1 and TRBJ1-5; D not certain. CDR3 length: 16 residues. CDR1 LGHDT and CDR2 YNNKEL come from the germline V gene (reference sequence). V was pared by 3 bases and J by 15 bases, with 27 bases between. This CDR3 reads CASSQDRGLRRSRRHF. The CDR3 nucleotides read TGTGCCAGCAGCCAGGACCGGGGTCTCCGACGGTCGCGGAGGCATTTT.

In this sample, this clonotype turned up a few times. The CDR3 protein is CASNEGLNIQYF. For the CDR3, the DNA is TGTGCCAGCAACGAGGGGTTGAACATTCAGTACTTC. V usage is TRBV28 and J usage is TRBJ2-4; D may be TRBD1 or TRBD2 (5 bases each). The germline gives CDR1 MDHEN, CDR2 SYDVKM. CDR3 size: 12 residues. The ends were cut back, 7 bases at V and 7 bases at J, with 11 bases in the middle.